The rows below give T cell receptor beta chains drawn from one sample of a study of shared clonotypes between healthy human individuals. Clones were sequenced by immunoSEQ multiplex PCR, and TCRdb holds only the in-frame ones, with some missing. The table includes 230,000 or so clones, 65% to 70% detected once. The sequenced sample consisted of memory CD4+ T cells sorted from blood. Receptors originate from a young man in good health. Each CDR3 is given with its conserved first and last residue. A D gene is named only where the DNA matches it firmly. Rows give clone size only sometimes, using once, few, many, or a class for an expanded clone.

>TRBJ1-2|TRBV5-6|NA|NA
CASSLNRAYGYTF
TGTGCCAGCAGCTTGAACAGGGCCTATGGCTACACCTTC
>TRBJ2-1|TRBV9|NA|NA
CASSPQTSYNEQFF
TGTGCCAGCAGCCCCCAGACCTCCTACAATGAGCAGTTCTTC
>TRBJ2-7|TRBV21-1|NA|NA
CASSSQSFSYEQYF
TGTGCCAGCAGCTCCCAGAGTTTCTCCTACGAGCAGTACTTC
>TRBJ2-5|TRBV15|NA|NA
CATSKSTGAGEETQYF
TGTGCCACCAGCAAATCTACGGGGGCCGGGGAAGAGACCCAGTACTTC
>TRBJ2-5|TRBV18|NA|NA
CASSPNVGSETQYF
TGTGCCAGCTCACCAAACGTCGGGAGCGAGACCCAGTACTTC
>TRBJ2-7|TRBV4-3|NA|NA
CASSQESRTFYEQYF
TGCGCCAGCAGCCAAGAATCTAGGACCTTCTACGAGCAGTACTTC
>TRBJ2-3|TRBV6-5|TRBD2|NA
CASSFELAGLGDTQYF
TGTGCCAGCAGTTTTGAACTAGCGGGACTAGGAGATACGCAGTATTTT
>TRBJ2-1|TRBV27|NA|few
CASSLLGLGEVEQFF
TGTGCCAGCAGTTTATTGGGACTGGGGGAAGTTGAGCAGTTCTTC
>TRBJ2-7|TRBV5-1|TRBD2|NA
CASSDGLAGAHFYEQYF
TGCGCCAGCAGTGACGGACTAGCGGGAGCTCATTTCTACGAGCAGTACTTC
>TRBJ2-2|TRBV5-5|TRBD2|NA
CASRASGTRAWTGELFF
TGTGCCAGCAGGGCCTCCGGGACTAGGGCTTGGACCGGGGAGCTGTTTTTT
>TRBJ1-1|TRBV5-1|TRBD1|once
CASSLGGQYSTEAFF
TGCGCCAGCAGCTTGGGGGGACAGTACTCGACTGAAGCTTTCTTT
>TRBJ2-5|TRBV5-1|NA|NA
CASSLGGFQETQYF
TGCGCCAGCAGCTTGGGGGGTTTCCAAGAGACCCAGTACTTC
>TRBJ2-3|TRBV7-9|NA|NA
CASGMTDTQYF
TGTGCCTCCGGGATGACAGATACGCAGTATTTT
>TRBJ2-5|TRBV18|TRBD1|NA
CASSSPGQGQETQYF
TGTGCCAGCTCATCACCGGGACAGGGTCAAGAGACCCAGTACTTC
>TRBJ1-2|TRBV7-2|NA|NA
CASSREFGYGYTF
TGTGCCAGCAGCCGGGAGTTCGGCTATGGCTACACCTTC
>TRBJ2-4|TRBV5-1|NA|NA
CASSLAGSKNIQYF
TGCGCCAGCAGCTTGGCCGGCAGCAAAAACATTCAGTACTTC
>TRBJ2-1|TRBV28|TRBD2|NA
CASSFNLGREGRNEQFF
TGTGCCAGCAGTTTTAACCTTGGGCGGGAGGGCCGTAATGAGCAGTTCTTC
>TRBJ2-5|TRBV6-6|NA|many
CASRNQAGRETQYF
TGTGCCAGCAGAAACCAAGCAGGTAGAGAGACCCAGTACTTC
>TRBJ2-7|TRBV10-2|NA|NA
CASGNGGLYEQYF
TGCGCCAGCGGGAACGGAGGTCTGTACGAGCAGTACTTC
>TRBJ2-1|TRBV28|NA|NA
CASIPDGRSNEQFF
TGTGCCAGCATCCCGGACGGCAGATCAAATGAGCAGTTCTTC
>TRBJ2-5|TRBV11-2|NA|NA
CASSFGRSQETQYF
TGTGCCAGCAGCTTCGGTAGGAGTCAAGAGACCCAGTACTTC
>TRBJ2-3|TRBV5-5|TRBD2|few
CASSLLAGGADTQYF
TGTGCCAGCAGCCTACTAGCGGGAGGTGCAGATACGCAGTATTTT
>TRBJ1-3|TRBV2|NA|NA
CASSVSGRGNTIYF
TGTGCCAGCAGTGTGTCAGGGAGAGGAAACACCATATATTTT
>TRBJ2-2|TRBV23-1|NA|NA
CASTFPGELFF
TGCGCCAGCACCTTCCCCGGGGAGCTGTTTTTT
>TRBJ1-3|TRBV27|NA|NA
CASSLGGGQSGNTIYF
TGTGCCAGCAGCCTTGGGGGGGGCCAATCTGGAAACACCATATATTTT
>TRBJ1-4|TRBV21-1|NA|NA
CASSNKVLRSFDEKLFF
TGTGCCAGCAGCAATAAAGTACTCCGATCGTTCGATGAAAAACTGTTTTTT
>TRBJ2-3|TRBV7-2|NA|NA
CASRATGAGDVTQYF
TGTGCCAGCAGAGCCACGGGGGCGGGAGACGTTACGCAGTATTTT
>TRBJ2-2|TRBV4-3|NA|NA
CASSQDPRRSTGELFF
TGCGCCAGCAGCCAAGACCCTCGGAGGTCCACCGGGGAGCTGTTTTTT
>TRBJ2-1|TRBV5-4|NA|NA
CASSQEITAGRNEQFF
TGTGCCAGCAGCCAGGAGATTACGGCAGGGCGGAATGAGCAGTTCTTC
>TRBJ2-1|TRBV4-1|TRBD2|NA
CASSRDYSYNEQFF
TGCGCCAGCAGCCGGGACTACTCCTACAATGAGCAGTTCTTC
>TRBJ2-3|TRBV27|TRBD1|NA
CASSLQGARGTDTQYF
TGTGCCAGCAGTTTGCAGGGGGCACGCGGCACAGATACGCAGTATTTT
>TRBJ1-2|TRBV28|NA|NA
CASSSHGDTRGDGYTF
TGTGCCAGCAGTTCCCATGGCGACACGCGTGGGGATGGCTACACCTTC
>TRBJ2-4|TRBV9|NA|NA
CASSVDGQSIQYF
TGTGCCAGCAGCGTAGATGGGCAGAGCATTCAGTACTTC
>TRBJ2-1|TRBV5-1|TRBD1|NA
CASSGDRGSYNEQFF
TGCGCCAGCAGCGGGGACAGGGGCTCCTACAATGAGCAGTTCTTC
>TRBJ2-4|TRBV5-1|NA|NA
CASSLGVEVLAKNIQYF
TGCGCCAGCAGCTTGGGGGTCGAAGTGCTAGCCAAAAACATTCAGTACTTC
>TRBJ2-7|TRBV28|TRBD2|NA
CASRRTSGISYEQYF
TGTGCCAGCAGGAGGACTAGCGGGATTTCCTACGAGCAGTACTTC
>TRBJ2-5|TRBV9|TRBD2|NA
CASSPSGQETQYF
TGTGCCAGCAGCCCTAGCGGCCAAGAGACCCAGTACTTC
>TRBJ1-1|TRBV7-9|NA|NA
CASTRENTEAFF
TGTGCCAGCACCCGGGAGAACACTGAAGCTTTCTTT
>TRBJ1-4|TRBV28|TRBD1|NA
CASSSGQGLLNEKLFF
TGTGCCAGCAGCTCGGGACAGGGGCTTCTTAATGAAAAACTGTTTTTT